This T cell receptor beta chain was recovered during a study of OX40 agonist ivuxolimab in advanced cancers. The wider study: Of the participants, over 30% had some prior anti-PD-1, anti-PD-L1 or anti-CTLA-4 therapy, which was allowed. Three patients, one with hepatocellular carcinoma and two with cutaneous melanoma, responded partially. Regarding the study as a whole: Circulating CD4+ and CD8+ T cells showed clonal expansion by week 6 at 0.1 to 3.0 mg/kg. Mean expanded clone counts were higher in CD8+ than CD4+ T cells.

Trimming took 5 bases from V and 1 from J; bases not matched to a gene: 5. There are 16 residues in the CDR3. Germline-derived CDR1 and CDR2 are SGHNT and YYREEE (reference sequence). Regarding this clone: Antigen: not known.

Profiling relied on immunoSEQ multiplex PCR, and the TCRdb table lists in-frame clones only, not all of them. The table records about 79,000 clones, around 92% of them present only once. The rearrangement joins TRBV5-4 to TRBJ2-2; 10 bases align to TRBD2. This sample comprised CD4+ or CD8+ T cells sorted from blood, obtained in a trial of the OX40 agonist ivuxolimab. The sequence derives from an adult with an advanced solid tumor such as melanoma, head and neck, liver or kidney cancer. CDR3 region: CASSLGLAVNTGELFF. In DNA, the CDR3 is TGTGCCAGCAGTCTCGGACTAGCGGTGAACACCGGGGAGCTGTTTTTT.